The 9 T cell receptor beta chains in this list originate from one sample, sequenced in a study of tumor-infiltrating lymphocytes in primary liver carcinoma. Making TCR beta cDNA involved approximately 0.5 ug total RNA and a constant-region primer. Sequencing libraries for TCR beta derived from three nested multiplex PCR rounds that used slightly modified ARM-PCR. TRBV1-TRBV30 forward primers paired with a C-beta reverse primer were used in the first two PCR rounds, which ran approximately 10 cycles each. TCRdb re-called the multiplex PCR reads through MiXCR, storing one row per CDR3 protein. The table shows about 120,000 distinct CDR3 sequences, with approximately 71% occurring only once. Co-extraction of both nucleic acids (RNA and DNA) used roughly 18-32 mg of unsorted bulk tissue. Sequencing was done on a sample of tumor-adjacent normal liver tissue. These receptors all come from a woman aged 60 to 75 with primary liver carcinoma and hepatitis B virus infection.

Concerning this clonotype: A read error may be the cause here, since a much bigger clone is one base away. The V and J genes are TRBV5-1 and TRBJ2-3; tentative D call: TRBD2 (6 bases). CDR1 and CDR2 from the germline V gene are SGHRS and YFSETQ. There are 15 residues in the CDR3. CDR3 loop: CANSLSGTSTDTQYF. CDR3 nucleotides: TGCGCCAACAGCCTATCAGGGACTAGCACAGATACGCAGTATTTT.

The chain uses TRBV28 and TRBJ1-3; tentative D call: TRBD1 (6 bases). There are 19 residues in the CDR3. CDR1 MDHEN and CDR2 SYDVKM come from the germline V gene. V was clipped by 7 bases and J by 3 bases, with 28 bases between them. The CDR3 loop reads CASTFRGARRGGDGNTIYF. CDR3 DNA sequence: TGTGCCAGCACTTTTCGGGGGGCCCGAAGAGGGGGAGATGGAAACACCATATATTTT. Variable domain in full (rest from reference TRBV28 and TRBJ1-3): DVKVTQSSRYLVKRTGEKVFLECVQDMDHENMFWYRQDPGLGLRLIYFSYDVKMKEKGDIPEGYSVSREKKERFSLILESASTNQTSMYLCASTFRGARRGGDGNTIYFGEGSWLTVV.

Note on this clonotype: Since a much larger clone is just one base distant, this may be a read error. The chain is built from TRBV7-8 and TRBJ1-2; 7 bases are shared with TRBD1. CDR3 length equals 14 residues. J gave up 3 bases and V 5 bases, and 6 bases lay outside the gene matches. CDR1 and CDR2 (germline): SGHVS, FQNEAQ. CDR3 region: CASSSRTGDYGYTF. Written as DNA, the CDR3 is TGTGCCAGCAGCAGCAGGACAGGAGACTATGGCTACACCTTC.

Remarks on this clonotype: A junction boundary mismatches the germline segment, possibly from a read error. V usage is TRBV4-2 and J usage is TRBJ2-3; weak D call: TRBD2 (6 bases). This CDR3 spans 14 amino acids. The germline V gene encodes CDR1 LGHNA and CDR2 YNFKEQ. The DNA of the CDR3 is TGTGCTAGCAGCCAAGTTAGCGGCACAGATACGCGGTATTTT. Translating it yields CASSQVSGTDTRYF.

As for this clonotype: A much larger clone differs from this one at a single base, so this may be a read error. This rearrangement joins TRBV7-9 to TRBJ2-7; D remains ambiguous. Germline V gene sequence: CDR1 SEHNR, CDR2 FQNEAQ (reference sequence). Trimming took 8 bases from V and 2 from J, leaving 10 bases between them. The CDR3 has 12 residues. As DNA, the CDR3 is TGTGCCAGCTGCTATGTCCCCTACGAGCAGTACTTC. This codes for CASCYVPYEQYF.

The rearrangement joins TRBV29-1 to TRBJ1-5; 8 bases match TRBD1. The end of the DNA fits TRBJ2-3 better, so the J call may be wrong. The CDR3 sequence is 14 residues long. Germline V gives CDR1 SQVTM, CDR2 ANQGSEA. CDR3 DNA sequence: TGCAGCGTTGCGACGGGGACAGGTAATCAGCCCCAGTATTTT. Protein sequence: CSVATGTGNQPQYF.

A word on this clonotype: An end of the junction differs from the germline gene, which may be a read error. V and J are TRBV14 and TRBJ2-1, with D unclear. Germline CDR1 SGHDN, CDR2 FVKESK. The CDR3 is 14 amino acids. The CDR3 reads CAISQDVRYNEEFF. CDR3 sequence (DNA): TGTGCCATCAGCCAAGATGTGAGATACAATGAGGAGTTCTTC.

With regard to this clonotype: Possible read error: a much larger clone is one base away. The chain uses TRBV30 and TRBJ1-1; 8 bases agree with TRBD1. This CDR3 contains 17 residues. Germline values: CDR1 GTSNPN, CDR2 SVGIG (reference sequence). The CDR3, as DNA: TGTGCCTGGGAATCACCACTAAGGACAGGGCGACTTACTGAAGTTTTCTTT. It codes for CAWESPLRTGRLTEVFF.

V usage is TRBV11-3 and J usage is TRBJ2-1, with 14 positions matching TRBD2. The CDR3 spans 15 residues. CDR1 and CDR2 from the germline V gene are SGHNT and YENEEA. J lost 8 bases, V lost 5 bases, and 5 bases had no gene match. The DNA of the CDR3 is TGTGCCAGCAGCCGACTAGCGGGGGGGACATATGAGCAGTTCTTC. This encodes CASSRLAGGTYEQFF.